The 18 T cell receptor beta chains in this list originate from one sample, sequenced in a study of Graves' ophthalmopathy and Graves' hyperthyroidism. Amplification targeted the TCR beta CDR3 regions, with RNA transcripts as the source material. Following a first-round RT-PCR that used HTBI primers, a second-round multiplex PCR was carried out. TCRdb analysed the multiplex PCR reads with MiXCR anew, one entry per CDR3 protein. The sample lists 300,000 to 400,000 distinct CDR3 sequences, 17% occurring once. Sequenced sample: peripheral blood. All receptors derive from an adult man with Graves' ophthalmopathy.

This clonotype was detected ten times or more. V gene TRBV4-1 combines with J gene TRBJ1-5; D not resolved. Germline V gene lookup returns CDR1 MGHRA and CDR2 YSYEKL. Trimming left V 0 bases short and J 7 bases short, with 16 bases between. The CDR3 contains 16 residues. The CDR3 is CASSQDFGRSRQPQHF. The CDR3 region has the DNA TGCGCCAGCAGCCAAGATTTTGGACGTAGTAGGCAGCCCCAGCATTTT.

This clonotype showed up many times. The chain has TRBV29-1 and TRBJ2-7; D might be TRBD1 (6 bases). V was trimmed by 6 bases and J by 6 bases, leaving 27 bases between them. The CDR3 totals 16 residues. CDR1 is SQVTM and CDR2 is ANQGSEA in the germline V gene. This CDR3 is CSVSLTGLEALSEQYF. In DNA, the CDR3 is TGCAGCGTGAGCTTGACAGGACTGGAAGCCCTTAGCGAGCAGTACTTC.

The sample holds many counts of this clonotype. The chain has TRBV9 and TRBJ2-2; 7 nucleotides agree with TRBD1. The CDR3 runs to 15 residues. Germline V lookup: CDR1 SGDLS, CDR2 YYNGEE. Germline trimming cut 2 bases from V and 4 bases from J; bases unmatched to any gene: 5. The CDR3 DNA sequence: TGTGCCAGCAGCGTTAAGGGGGCGGCCACCGGGGAGCTGTTTTTT. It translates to CASSVKGAATGELFF.

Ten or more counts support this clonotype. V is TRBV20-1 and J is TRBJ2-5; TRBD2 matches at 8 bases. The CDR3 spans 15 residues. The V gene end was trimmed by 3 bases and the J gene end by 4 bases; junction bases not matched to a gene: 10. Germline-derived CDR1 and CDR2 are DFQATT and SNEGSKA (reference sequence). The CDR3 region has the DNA TGCAGTGCTAGTTCGACCAGCGGGGGTTCAGAGACCCAGTACTTC. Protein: CSASSTSGGSETQYF.

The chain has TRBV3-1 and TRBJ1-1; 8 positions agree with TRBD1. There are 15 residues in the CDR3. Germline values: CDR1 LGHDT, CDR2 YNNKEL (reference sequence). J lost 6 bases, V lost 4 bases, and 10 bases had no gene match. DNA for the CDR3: TGTGCCAGCAGCCGCACAGGGGGAAGTCGCCCTGAAGCTTTCTTT. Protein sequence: CASSRTGGSRPEAFF.

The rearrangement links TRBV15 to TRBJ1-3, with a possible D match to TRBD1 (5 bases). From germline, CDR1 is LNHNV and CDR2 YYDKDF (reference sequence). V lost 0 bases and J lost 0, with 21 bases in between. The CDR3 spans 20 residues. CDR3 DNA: TGTGCCACCAGCAGAGATCGCGGCAAAGGGACGGGATTCTCTGGAAACACCATATATTTT. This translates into CATSRDRGKGTGFSGNTIYF.

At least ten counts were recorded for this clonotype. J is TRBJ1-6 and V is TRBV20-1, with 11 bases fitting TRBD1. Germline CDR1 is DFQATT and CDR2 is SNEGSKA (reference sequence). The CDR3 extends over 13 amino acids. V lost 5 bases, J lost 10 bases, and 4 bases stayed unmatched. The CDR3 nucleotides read TGCAGTGCTTGGGACAGGGGGACCTCACCCCTCCACTTT. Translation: CSAWDRGTSPLHF.

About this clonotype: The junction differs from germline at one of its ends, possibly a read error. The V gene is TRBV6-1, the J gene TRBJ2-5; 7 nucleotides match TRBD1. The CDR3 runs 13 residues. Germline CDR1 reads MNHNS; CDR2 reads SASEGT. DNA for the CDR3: TGTGCCAGGAGTATGACAGGGAGAGAGACTCAGTACTTC. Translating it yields CARSMTGRETQYF.

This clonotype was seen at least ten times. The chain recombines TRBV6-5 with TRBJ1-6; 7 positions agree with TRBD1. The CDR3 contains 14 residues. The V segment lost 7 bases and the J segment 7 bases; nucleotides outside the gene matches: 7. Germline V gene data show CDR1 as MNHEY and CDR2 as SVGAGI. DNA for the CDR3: TGTGCCAGCAATTCCGGGACAGAGAATTCACCCCTCCACTTT. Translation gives CASNSGTENSPLHF.

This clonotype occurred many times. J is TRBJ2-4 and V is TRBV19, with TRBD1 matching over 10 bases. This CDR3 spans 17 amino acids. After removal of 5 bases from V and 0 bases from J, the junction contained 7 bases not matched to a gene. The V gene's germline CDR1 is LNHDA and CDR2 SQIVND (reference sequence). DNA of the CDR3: TGTGCCAGTAGTTCGCGGACAGGGGGATTAGCCAAAAACATTCAGTACTTC. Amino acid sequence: CASSSRTGGLAKNIQYF. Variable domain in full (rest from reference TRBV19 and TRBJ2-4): DGGITQSPKYLFRKEGQNVTLSCEQNLNHDAMYWYRQDPGQGLRLIYYSQIVNDFQKGDIAEGYSVSREKKESFPLTVTSAQKNPTAFYLCASSSRTGGLAKNIQYFGAGTRLSVL.

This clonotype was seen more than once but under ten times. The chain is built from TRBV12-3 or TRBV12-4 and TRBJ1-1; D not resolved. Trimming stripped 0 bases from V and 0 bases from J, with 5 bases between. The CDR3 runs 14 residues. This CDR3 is CASSLATMNTEAFF. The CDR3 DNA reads TGTGCCAGCAGTTTAGCCACTATGAACACTGAAGCTTTCTTT.

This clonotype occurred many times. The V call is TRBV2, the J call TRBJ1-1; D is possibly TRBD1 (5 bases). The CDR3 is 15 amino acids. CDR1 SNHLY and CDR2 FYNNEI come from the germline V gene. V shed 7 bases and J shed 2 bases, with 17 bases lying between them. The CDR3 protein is CASTQGPEKNTEAFF. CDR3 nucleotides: TGTGCCAGCACCCAGGGCCCTGAAAAAAACACTGAAGCTTTCTTT.

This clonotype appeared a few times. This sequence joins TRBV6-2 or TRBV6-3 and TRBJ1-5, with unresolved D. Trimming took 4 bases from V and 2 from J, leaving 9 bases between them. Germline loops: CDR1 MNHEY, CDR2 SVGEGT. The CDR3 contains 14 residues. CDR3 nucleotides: TGTGCCAGCAGTTCTGCGGGTGGCAATCAGCCCCAGCATTTT. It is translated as CASSSAGGNQPQHF.

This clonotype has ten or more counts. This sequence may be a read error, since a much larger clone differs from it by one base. DNA of the CDR3: TGCAGTGCCGGAGGCCGACAGGCTGGTTCTGAAGCTTTCTTT. Residues: CSAGGRQAGSEAFF. The genes are TRBV20-1 and TRBJ1-1, with a tentative D call TRBD1 (6 bases). This CDR3 is built from 14 residues. Looked up from germline, CDR1 is DFQATT and CDR2 is SNEGSKA (reference sequence). Trimming stripped 6 bases from V and 6 bases from J, with 20 bases between.

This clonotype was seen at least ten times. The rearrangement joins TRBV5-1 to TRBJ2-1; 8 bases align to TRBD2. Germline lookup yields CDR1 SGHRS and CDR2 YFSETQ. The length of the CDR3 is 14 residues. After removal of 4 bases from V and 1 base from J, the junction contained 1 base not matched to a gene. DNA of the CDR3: TGCGCCAGCAGCCGGGGGGGGTCCTACAATGAGCAGTTCTTC. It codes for CASSRGGSYNEQFF. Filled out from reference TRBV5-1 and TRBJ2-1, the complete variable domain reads KAGVTQTPRYLIKTRGQQVTLSCSPISGHRSVSWYQQTPGQGLQFLFEYFSETQRNKGNFPGRFSGRQFSNSRSEMNVSTLELGDSALYLCASSRGGSYNEQFFGPGTRLTVL.

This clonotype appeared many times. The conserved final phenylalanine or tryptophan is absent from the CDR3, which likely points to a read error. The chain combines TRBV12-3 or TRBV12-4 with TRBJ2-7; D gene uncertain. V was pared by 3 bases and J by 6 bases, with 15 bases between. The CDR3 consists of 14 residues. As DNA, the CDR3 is TGTGCCAGCAGTTTCGAGGCTTACTTAAGCGAGCAGTACCTC. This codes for CASSFEAYLSEQYL.

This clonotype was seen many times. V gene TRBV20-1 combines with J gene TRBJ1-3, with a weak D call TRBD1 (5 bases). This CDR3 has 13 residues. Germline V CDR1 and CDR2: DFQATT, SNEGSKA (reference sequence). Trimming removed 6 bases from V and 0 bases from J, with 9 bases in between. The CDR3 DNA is TGCAGTGCCAGGGTCAACTCTGGAAACACCATATATTTT. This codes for CSARVNSGNTIYF.

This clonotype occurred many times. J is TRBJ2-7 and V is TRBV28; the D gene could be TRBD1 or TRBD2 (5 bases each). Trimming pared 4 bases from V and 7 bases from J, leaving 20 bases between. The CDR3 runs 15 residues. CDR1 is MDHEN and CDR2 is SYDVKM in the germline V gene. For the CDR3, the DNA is TGTGCCAGCAGTTCCCCCCGCAGGGACCGGAGGGAGCAGTACTTC. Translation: CASSSPRRDRREQYF.